The rows below give T cell receptor beta chains drawn from one sample of a study of T cells in Graves' hyperthyroidism and ophthalmopathy. One entry per CDR3 protein, called by TCRdb with MiXCR from the multiplex PCR reads. This sample has around 450,000 distinct CDR3 sequences, with around 13% found just once. Sequencing was performed on blood. The receptors were sampled from a woman between 18 and 30 years old with Graves' hyperthyroidism. Both conserved end residues are part of each CDR3. The D gene is left open where the match is weak. Size values are once, few and many counts, or a class for expanded clones, and some rows have none.

V gene	clone size	J gene	D gene	CDR3 protein	CDR3 DNA
TRBV6-2/TRBV6-3	many	TRBJ2-7	NA	CASSYSGQISSYEQYF	TGTGCCAGCAGTTACTCCGGACAGATTAGCTCCTACGAGCAGTACTTC
TRBV7-8	NA	TRBJ2-7	NA	CASSLDETNYEQYF	TGTGCCAGCAGCTTAGATGAGACTAACTACGAGCAGTACTTC
TRBV30	many	TRBJ2-1	NA	CAGIGGGEQFF	TGTGCCGGAATAGGGGGTGGAGAGCAGTTCTTC
TRBV24-1	many	TRBJ1-2	NA	CATSEGRDIGYTF	TGTGCCACCAGTGAGGGACGGGACATTGGCTACACCTTC
TRBV11-3	many	TRBJ2-1	NA	CASSLEWRNEQFF	TGTGCCAGCAGCTTAGAATGGCGCAATGAGCAGTTCTTC
TRBV13	few	TRBJ2-7	TRBD2	CASSLGRAGGTYEQYF	TGTGCCAGCAGCTTAGGTCGGGCGGGAGGAACCTACGAGCAGTACTTC
TRBV25-1	NA	TRBJ1-3	NA	CASSEWKGNTIYF	TGTGCCAGCAGTGAATGGAAAGGAAACACCATATATTTT
TRBV5-1	many	TRBJ2-7	NA	CASSLGQYEQYF	TGTGCCAGCAGCTTAGGGCAGTACGAGCAGTACTTC
TRBV27	NA	TRBJ2-7	NA	CASSSGDGAYEQYF	TGTGCCAGCAGTTCGGGGGACGGAGCCTACGAGCAGTACTTC
TRBV11-2	NA	TRBJ1-4	TRBD1	CASSPTGDNEKLFF	TGTGCCAGCAGCCCCACAGGGGATAATGAAAAACTGTTTTTT
TRBV12-3/TRBV12-4	many	TRBJ2-4	TRBD1	CASSATGAGKNIQYF	TGTGCCAGCAGCGCGACAGGGGCCGGCAAAAACATTCAGTACTTC
TRBV11-3	many	TRBJ2-3	NA	CASSFGRTDTQYF	TGTGCCAGCAGCTTCGGGCGCACAGATACGCAGTATTTT
TRBV15	many	TRBJ2-7	TRBD1	CATSRLTGGFSYEQYF	TGTGCCACCAGCAGGCTGACAGGGGGTTTCTCCTACGAGCAGTACTTC
TRBV30	many	TRBJ2-2	TRBD2	CACRTSANTGELFF	TGTGCCTGCAGGACTAGCGCGAACACCGGGGAGCTGTTTTTT
TRBV4-1	NA	TRBJ2-7	NA	CASSPTLRDQQYF	TGTGCCAGCAGCCCGACGCTGCGGGACCAGCAGTACTTC
TRBV6-1	few	TRBJ1-6	TRBD1	CASTQGAISPLHF	TGTGCCAGCACGCAGGGGGCTATTTCACCCCTCCACTTT
TRBV12-3/TRBV12-4	NA	TRBJ2-1	TRBD1	CASSFIGGAGGMDNEQFF	TGTGCCAGCAGTTTTATCGGTGGGGCAGGGGGAATGGACAATGAGCAGTTCTTC
TRBV6-1	NA	TRBJ1-1	NA	CASRPGGQQAFF	TGTGCCAGCAGACCGGGGGGCCAGCAAGCTTTCTTT
TRBV30	few	TRBJ2-4	NA	CAWSVLDSRNIQYF	TGTGCCTGGAGTGTACTGGACTCCAGAAACATTCAGTACTTC
TRBV5-4	many	TRBJ2-7	TRBD2	CASSPGLAGAGAYEQYF	TGTGCCAGCAGCCCGGGACTAGCGGGCGCCGGGGCCTACGAGCAGTACTTC
TRBV5-6	many	TRBJ2-3	NA	CASSSGIPPSSTDTQYF	TGTGCCAGCAGCTCTGGGATCCCGCCATCTAGCACAGATACGCAGTATTTT
TRBV7-9	NA	TRBJ2-2	NA	CASSLGGGTNTGELFF	TGTGCCAGCAGCTTAGGAGGGGGTACGAACACCGGGGAGCTGTTTTTT
TRBV5-4	many	TRBJ2-2	TRBD1	CASSAGTGQELFF	TGTGCCAGCAGCGCCGGGACAGGGCAGGAGCTGTTTTTT
TRBV6-5	many	TRBJ2-6	TRBD1	CASSYKIRDRVSGANVLTF	TGTGCCAGCAGTTACAAGATCCGGGACAGGGTTTCTGGGGCCAACGTCCTGACTTTC
TRBV7-3	few	TRBJ2-2	TRBD2	CASSLASGSFWDGELFF	TGTGCCAGCAGCTTGGCTAGCGGGAGTTTCTGGGACGGGGAGCTGTTTTTT
TRBV7-2	many	TRBJ1-2	TRBD1	CASSSGTGFYGYTF	TGTGCCAGCAGCTCCGGGACAGGATTCTATGGCTACACCTTC
TRBV5-1	NA	TRBJ2-6	NA	CASRMRGAGANVLTF	TGCGCCAGCCGAATGAGGGGGGCCGGGGCCAACGTCCTGACTTTC
TRBV20-1	NA	TRBJ2-4	NA	CSAPSLANIQYF	TGCAGTGCTCCCTCTTTGGCAAACATTCAGTACTTC
TRBV12-3/TRBV12-4	many	TRBJ2-1	TRBD2	CASSSGGSGPGGEQFF	TGTGCCAGCAGTTCCGGTGGTAGCGGCCCGGGAGGTGAGCAGTTCTTC
TRBV18	many	TRBJ2-1	NA	CASSLPEGTHLYNEQFF	TGTGCCAGCTCCCTACCCGAAGGGACCCATCTCTACAATGAGCAGTTCTTC
TRBV2	many	TRBJ1-1	NA	CASSIPQGLNTEAFF	TGTGCCAGCAGCATACCCCAGGGTCTTAACACTGAAGCTTTCTTT
TRBV27	few	TRBJ1-5	NA	CASSLTGRGGAHNQPQHF	TGTGCCAGCAGTTTAACGGGCCGAGGAGGGGCTCACAATCAGCCCCAGCATTTT
TRBV3-1	many	TRBJ2-7	NA	CASRGSLPYEQYF	TGTGCCAGCAGAGGCAGCCTACCCTACGAGCAGTACTTC
TRBV6-1	many	TRBJ2-1	TRBD2	CASSRVLAVGRDEQFF	TGTGCCAGCAGTCGGGTCCTAGCGGTTGGAAGGGATGAGCAGTTCTTC
TRBV30	NA	TRBJ1-4	TRBD1	CAWRMGTGREKLFF	TGTGCCTGGAGGATGGGGACAGGGCGTGAAAAACTGTTTTTT
TRBV30	many	TRBJ1-1	NA	CAWTQGSVGTEAFF	TGTGCCTGGACCCAGGGGTCGGTTGGGACTGAAGCTTTCTTT
TRBV20-1	many	TRBJ2-1	NA	CSARDVRGSYNEQFF	TGCAGTGCTAGAGATGTGCGGGGCTCCTACAATGAGCAGTTCTTC
TRBV7-2	many	TRBJ1-2	TRBD1	CASSFQGQVYGYTF	TGTGCCAGCAGCTTCCAGGGACAGGTCTATGGCTACACCTTC
TRBV2	many	TRBJ2-7	TRBD2	CATPRGGKVEQYF	TGTGCCACCCCTCGGGGGGGTAAGGTCGAGCAGTACTTC
TRBV10-3	NA	TRBJ2-5	TRBD2	CAIAASGSKETQYF	TGTGCCATCGCCGCTAGCGGGAGTAAAGAGACCCAGTACTTC
TRBV11-2	NA	TRBJ2-3	NA	CASSLFSREPTDTQYF	TGTGCCAGCAGCTTATTCTCTCGGGAGCCTACGGATACGCAGTATTTT
TRBV27	NA	TRBJ1-2	NA	CASSSGRASYGYTF	TGTGCCAGCAGTTCAGGACGGGCTTCCTATGGCTACACCTTC
TRBV29-1	few	TRBJ1-2	TRBD1	CSARDRESYGYTF	TGCAGCGCCCGGGACAGGGAGAGCTATGGCTACACCTTC
TRBV19	NA	TRBJ1-5	NA	CASSSWENQPQHF	TGTGCCAGTAGTAGCTGGGAAAATCAGCCCCAGCATTTT
TRBV12-3/TRBV12-4	many	TRBJ2-7	TRBD1	CASSFRDRGINEQYF	TGTGCCAGCAGTTTTCGGGACAGGGGGATCAACGAGCAGTACTTC
TRBV5-5	NA	TRBJ2-5	TRBD1	CASILHRDRRQETQYF	TGTGCCAGCATCCTCCACCGGGACAGAAGGCAAGAGACCCAGTACTTC
TRBV12-3/TRBV12-4	many	TRBJ2-7	NA	CASSPATSRQTEQYF	TGTGCCAGCAGCCCCGCGACCTCCCGACAGACCGAGCAGTACTTC
TRBV7-8	many	TRBJ2-3	TRBD2	CASSFFWDSTSGRTDTQYF	TGTGCCAGCAGCTTCTTTTGGGACTCGACTAGCGGGAGAACAGATACGCAGTATTTT
TRBV7-8	NA	TRBJ2-1	NA	CASSLTGSYEQFF	TGTGCCAGCAGCTTAACAGGATCCTACGAGCAGTTCTTC
TRBV12-3/TRBV12-4	few	TRBJ2-7	TRBD2	CASSSHPQLAGAGEQYF	TGTGCCAGCAGTTCCCACCCCCAACTAGCGGGAGCGGGGGAGCAGTACTTC
TRBV12-3/TRBV12-4	many	TRBJ2-1	TRBD2	CASSLSGTYNEQFF	TGTGCCAGCAGTCTAAGCGGGACCTACAATGAGCAGTTCTTC
TRBV6-2/TRBV6-3	few	TRBJ1-3	TRBD1	CASSLPGQGRDTIYF	TGTGCCAGCAGTCTACCGGGACAGGGACGAGACACCATATATTTT
TRBV3-1	many	TRBJ1-6	NA	CASSRTDYSNSPLHF	TGTGCCAGCAGCCGGACGGATTACAGTAATTCACCCCTCCACTTT